This T cell receptor (beta chain) is from a study of T cell responses to AZD1222 COVID-19 vaccine. In the study overall: Doses given second, at about 4 or about 12 weeks, were pooled. Notes on the study in general: A reported finding is that nearly half of spike-specific TCRs target unmutated variant regions. Repertoire collection took place solely once the T cell response had peaked.

This table comes from immunoSEQ multiplex PCR, and its TCRdb copy is limited to in-frame clones, with some not included. This table has some 90,000 clones, 70% to 90% appearing once. This clone was detected once. Its target is not known. The CDR3 is 13 residues long. Germline V gives CDR1 MNHNY, CDR2 SVGAGI (reference sequence). The V and J ends lost 6 bases and 5 bases respectively, with 13 bases between them. V usage is TRBV6-6 and J usage is TRBJ1-2; D gene ambiguous. The sequences come from peripheral blood, collected on day 0 of AZD1222 vaccination. The receptor's source is an adult in good health. The CDR3 nucleotides are TGTGCCAGCAGCCCCCCCGACCCTTATGGCTACACCTTC. This gives the protein CASSPPDPYGYTF.